One T cell receptor beta chain is described in this entry. This CDR3 contains 11 residues. V lost 0 bases, J lost 8 bases, and 7 bases lay in between. CDR1 and CDR2 (germline): GTSNPN, SVGIG (reference sequence). The sample belongs to a study of T cell changes during pregnancy in multiple sclerosis. Sequencing used immunoSEQ multiplex PCR; TCRdb keeps in-frame clones, though not all of them. The sample lists tens of thousands of clones; roughly 92% were seen once. The sequencing used CD4+ T cells from peripheral blood mononuclear cells, collected in the third trimester of pregnancy. The TCR originated in a female donor with multiple sclerosis, enrolled in a pregnancy study. The gene calls are TRBV30 and TRBJ1-2; perhaps TRBD1 as D (5 bases). The CDR3 DNA reads as TGTGCCTGGAGTGTAGGGGTCGGCTACACCTTC. This gives the protein CAWSVGVGYTF.